This T cell receptor (beta chain) was obtained from a study of vaccination effects on CD4 cells after COVID-19. Study-wide points: Within healthy vaccinees, only 1 of 255 vaccine-induced clones displayed cross-reactivity with common cold coronaviruses.

Sequencing was performed with immunoSEQ multiplex PCR; in TCRdb, only in-frame clones are kept and a portion is missing. Of 73,000 or so clones listed, about 79% are singletons. This clone was counted once. Its antigen remains unknown. ViraFEST used viral peptide pools to expand antigen-specific CD4+ T cells before sequencing. It was after nine to ten days of culture that CD4+ T cells were isolated. Nucleocapsid antibodies stayed negative before and after vaccination, showing no earlier SARS-CoV-2 infection. Trimming cost V 6 bases and J 0 bases, with 10 bases left between them. There are 14 residues in the CDR3. From germline, CDR1 is SNHLY and CDR2 FYNNEI.

This chain links TRBV2 with TRBJ2-3; tentatively, D is TRBD2 (6 bases). The TCR originated in a human donor who received a COVID-19 vaccine. Sequences were derived from CD4+ T cells from PBMCs cultured with SARS-CoV-2 spike peptides, sampled before COVID-19 vaccination. The CDR3 is CASSRGASTDTQYF. The CDR3 nucleotides are TGTGCCAGCAGCCGCGGGGCGAGCACAGATACGCAGTATTTT. The full variable domain, its missing parts supplied by reference TRBV2 and TRBJ2-3, is EPEVTQTPSHQVTQMGQEVILRCVPISNHLYFYWYRQILGQKVEFLVSFYNNEISEKSEIFDDQFSVERPDGSNFTLKIRSTKLEDSAMYFCASSRGASTDTQYFGPGTRLTVL.